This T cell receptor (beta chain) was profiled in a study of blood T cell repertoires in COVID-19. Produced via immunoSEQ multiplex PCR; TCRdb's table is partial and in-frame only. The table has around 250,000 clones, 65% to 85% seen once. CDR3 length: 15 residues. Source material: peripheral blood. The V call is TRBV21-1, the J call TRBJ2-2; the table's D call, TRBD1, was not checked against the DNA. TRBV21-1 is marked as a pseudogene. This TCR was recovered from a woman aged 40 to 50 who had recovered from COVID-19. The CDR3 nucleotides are TGTGCCAGCAGTCCTAGACAGGGTTTGTTAGGGGAGCTGTTTTTT. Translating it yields CASSPRQGLLGELFF.